The 20 T cell receptor beta chains presented below share a single source sample, sequenced in a study of Ad26.COV2.S vaccination and SARS-CoV-2 variants. Documented treatment: 19 received Ad26.COV2.S at low or high dose, single or two shots; roughly five received placebo; per-sample allocation not given. The samples were gathered on day 63 after the first injection of vaccine or placebo. Data came from immunoSEQ multiplex PCR; TCRdb stores just in-frame clones and leaves some out. The sample includes some 410,000 clones, about nine tenths seen only once; the top ten take roughly 1.7%. The input for sequencing was peripheral blood, taken in a trial of Ad26.COV2.S vaccine versus placebo. The receptors derive from a person between 18 and 65 years old who received the Ad26.COV2.S COVID-19 vaccine or a placebo.

The chain has TRBV19 and TRBJ2-2; D is possibly TRBD1 (6 bases). Germline CDR1 reads LNHDA; CDR2 reads SQIVND (reference sequence). This CDR3 has 16 amino acids. V was trimmed by 4 bases and J by 4 bases, leaving 16 bases between them. CDR3 coding DNA: TGTGCCAGTAGTACAACAGGGTTAACGAGCACCGGGGAGCTGTTTTTT. Residues: CASSTTGLTSTGELFF.

The CDR3 DNA is TGTGCCAGCAGCTTAGGTGGCGGGACGGGAATGAACACTGAAGCTTTCTTT. Translation gives CASSLGGGTGMNTEAFF. The genes are TRBV11-2 and TRBJ1-1, with a possible D match to TRBD1 (5 bases). Trimming pared 1 base from V and 0 bases from J, leaving 15 bases between. CDR1 and CDR2 from the germline V gene are SGHAT and FQNNGV. This CDR3 region has 17 residues.

The chain employs TRBV10-1 and TRBJ1-5, with D possibly matching TRBD1 (5 bases). V was shortened by 2 bases and J by 7 bases, with 18 bases between the two germline ends. Germline V gene sequence: CDR1 WNHNN, CDR2 SYGVQD (reference sequence). This CDR3 contains 16 residues. This CDR3 is CASSEPGRVVPQPQHF. CDR3 DNA sequence: TGCGCCAGCAGTGAGCCAGGCAGGGTTGTCCCCCAGCCCCAGCATTTT.

The chain joins TRBV30 to TRBJ2-7; 10 nucleotides agree with TRBD2. J lost 2 bases, V lost 3 bases, and 13 bases had no gene match. This CDR3 region has 17 residues. Germline lookup yields CDR1 GTSNPN and CDR2 SVGIG (reference sequence). In DNA form, the CDR3 reads TGTGCCTGGAGCCTGTATACAAGCGGGGGGGCGGCCTACGAGCAGTACTTC. Translated: CAWSLYTSGGAAYEQYF.

This chain links TRBV5-4 with TRBJ2-5; possible D gene TRBD1, 8 bases. Germline CDR1 is SGHNT and CDR2 is YYREEE (reference sequence). With 0 bases removed from V and 3 bases from J, the gap between germline ends came to 18 bases. The CDR3 is 17 residues long. CDR3 bases: TGTGCCAGCAGCTTGGGGGCCCGAACAGGGGGGGAAGAGACCCAGTACTTC. Translating gives CASSLGARTGGEETQYF.

The rearrangement joins TRBV19 to TRBJ1-2; D is unresolved. Trimming stripped 4 bases from V and 2 bases from J, with 11 bases between. From germline, CDR1 is LNHDA and CDR2 SQIVND (reference sequence). The CDR3 loop spans 14 amino acids. The CDR3 reads CASSTPRSNYGYTF. The CDR3 DNA reads as TGTGCCAGTAGTACTCCCAGGTCCAACTATGGCTACACCTTC.

This chain joins TRBV5-6 and TRBJ1-5, with D perhaps TRBD1 (5 bases). The germline V gene encodes CDR1 SGHDT and CDR2 YYEEEE. The V and J ends lost 1 base and 0 bases respectively, with 11 bases between them. This CDR3 has 16 amino acids. The DNA of the CDR3 is TGTGCCAGCAGCTTGCGGACAATTGATAGCAATCAGCCCCAGCATTTT. Protein sequence: CASSLRTIDSNQPQHF.

The chain carries TRBV9 and TRBJ2-3; 15 bases agree with TRBD2. The J segment lost 5 bases and the V segment lost 3 bases, leaving 4 bases of the junction unmatched. The germline CDR1 and CDR2 sequences are SGDLS and YYNGEE. The CDR3 loop spans 16 amino acids. The CDR3 DNA reads as TGTGCCAGCAGCGCCGGACTAGCGGGGGGGGAAGATACGCAGTATTTT. Translation gives CASSAGLAGGEDTQYF.

The chain links TRBV10-2 to TRBJ1-6; D possibly corresponds to TRBD1 (6 bases). Trimming pared 10 bases from V and 11 bases from J, leaving 12 bases between. This CDR3 region has 11 residues. Germline CDR1 and CDR2: WSHSY and SAAADI. The CDR3 loop reads CATRGAAPLHF. The CDR3 bases are TGCGCCACCCGGGGGGCGGCACCCCTCCACTTT.

This rearrangement joins TRBV27 to TRBJ1-1; D is possibly TRBD1 (5 bases). CDR1 and CDR2 from the germline V gene are MNHEY and SMNVEV (reference sequence). V shed 8 bases and J shed 5 bases, with 15 bases lying between them. The CDR3 loop spans 13 amino acids. The CDR3 DNA sequence: TGTGCCAGCGGGGTCGGGGGGTTAACTGAAGCTTTCTTT. It is translated as CASGVGGLTEAFF.

The CDR3 nucleotides read TGCGCCAGCAGCCAAGGACCCAGCTTACAAGAGACCCAGTACTTC. Protein: CASSQGPSLQETQYF. This rearrangement joins TRBV4-3 to TRBJ2-5; no definite D call. The CDR3 is 15 residues long. CDR1 and CDR2 (germline): LGHNA, YSLEER. V was clipped by 1 base and J by 2 bases, with 11 bases between them.

This chain joins TRBV21-1 and TRBJ1-2. TRBV21-1 is designated a pseudogene. The length of the CDR3 is 12 residues. The CDR3 loop reads CASSSGGAGYTF. For the CDR3, the DNA is TGTGCCAGCAGCAGCGGGGGAGCGGGCTACACCTTC.

This rearrangement joins TRBV9 to TRBJ1-5; 8 positions match TRBD1. Germline lookup yields CDR1 SGDLS and CDR2 YYNGEE. The V gene end was trimmed by 3 bases and the J gene end by 5 bases; junction bases not matched to a gene: 10. This CDR3 has 16 amino acids. The DNA of the CDR3 is TGTGCCAGCAGCGGTGGAGAGGACAGGGATCATCAGCCCCAGCATTTT. Its translation is CASSGGEDRDHQPQHF.

As concerns this clone: One junction end does not reproduce the germline sequence, and a read error may be involved. The V and J genes are TRBV9 and TRBJ2-7, with D possibly TRBD1 on 5 matching bases. The CDR3 covers 16 residues. The germline V gene encodes CDR1 SGDLS and CDR2 YYNGEE. This CDR3 is CASSPAVRANTYGQYF. DNA for the CDR3: TGTGCCAGCAGCCCAGCTGTCAGGGCTAATACGTACGGGCAGTACTTC.

V gene TRBV7-9 combines with J gene TRBJ1-3; 11 bases line up with TRBD1. This CDR3 is 16 amino acids long. The V segment lost 5 bases and the J segment 5 bases; nucleotides outside the gene matches: 8. The germline CDR1 and CDR2 sequences are SEHNR and FQNEAQ (reference sequence). CDR3 residues: CASSRTGGAERNTIYF. For the CDR3, the DNA is TGTGCCAGCAGCCGGACAGGGGGCGCGGAACGAAACACCATATATTTT.

The table lists this clone with a count of one. The chain recombines TRBV5-6 with TRBJ1-1; D ambiguous. Trimming took 2 bases from V and 0 from J, leaving 20 bases between them. The germline CDR1 and CDR2 sequences are SGHDT and YYEEEE. This CDR3 is 18 amino acids long. CDR3 nucleotides: TGTGCCAGCAGCTTCGCCCCGGGATTAAGACCTATGAACACTGAAGCTTTCTTT. Its protein is CASSFAPGLRPMNTEAFF.

J is TRBJ1-1 and V is TRBV4-2; 9 positions agree with TRBD1. This CDR3 comprises 17 residues. J lost 3 bases, V lost 0 bases, and 8 bases had no gene match. The germline gives CDR1 LGHNA, CDR2 YNFKEQ. The CDR3 loop reads CASSQDGGTGWDTEAFF. The DNA for the CDR3 is TGTGCCAGCAGCCAAGATGGTGGGACAGGGTGGGACACTGAAGCTTTCTTT.

The chain has TRBV4-3 and TRBJ2-3; D unresolved. Germline loops: CDR1 LGHNA, CDR2 YSLEER. Trimming removed 3 bases at V and 6 bases at J, with 10 bases between. This CDR3 comprises 13 residues. The CDR3 DNA reads as TGCGCCAGCAGCCACGTCGTTGGGGATACGCAGTATTTT. Its protein is CASSHVVGDTQYF.

J is TRBJ2-3 and V is TRBV30, with a possible D match to TRBD2 (6 bases). The CDR3 has 12 amino acids. Germline lookup yields CDR1 GTSNPN and CDR2 SVGIG (reference sequence). The V gene lost 3 bases and the J gene lost 6 bases, with 10 bases spanning the gap. For the CDR3, the DNA is TGTGCCTGGAGGGAACTAGCCGATACGCAGTATTTT. Translation: CAWRELADTQYF.

The sample holds one count of this clone. The chain carries TRBV7-2 and TRBJ2-1; 16 nucleotides match TRBD2. The trim removed 5 bases at V and 6 bases at J, leaving 7 bases unmatched. CDR1 is SGHTA and CDR2 is FQGNSA in the germline V gene. This CDR3 comprises 17 residues. The CDR3 protein is CASSRGTSGGEFNEQFF. In DNA form, the CDR3 reads TGTGCCAGCAGCAGAGGGACTAGCGGGGGGGAGTTCAATGAGCAGTTCTTC.